This TCR beta chain was captured by sequencing in a study of shared clonotypes between healthy human individuals. For the study at large: Plates per donor: three CD4 naive, three CD4 memory, two CD8 naive, one CD8 memory. Overall study findings and caveats: The rarefaction results pointed to incomplete sorted-subset sequencing despite large depth.

With regard to this clone: Its target is not known.

Trimming left V 5 bases short and J 7 bases short, with 12 bases between. Germline V lookup: CDR1 SGHVS, CDR2 FQNEAQ. This CDR3 has 13 amino acids. Naive CD8 cells were CD45RO-negative, positively selected for CCR7, excluding terminally differentiated effector memory CD45RA+ cells. Only Caucasian adults living in Nashville, Tennessee made up the donor group. Profiled with immunoSEQ multiplex PCR; TCRdb holds only in-frame clones, not every one. The data contain fewer than 1 million clones, approximately 97% of them singletons. This rearrangement joins TRBV7-8 to TRBJ2-1; D unclear. Material for sequencing was naive CD8+ T cells sorted from blood. The TCR comes from a man aged 25-45 years in good health. This CDR3 reads CASSLLLENEQFF. The CDR3 nucleotides are TGTGCCAGCAGCCTTCTCCTAGAAAATGAGCAGTTCTTC.